The source of this TCR beta chain is a study of blood T cell repertoires in COVID-19. The V gene end was trimmed by 7 bases and the J gene end by 6 bases; junction bases not matched to a gene: 12. This CDR3 spans 16 amino acids. The germline gives CDR1 MDHEN, CDR2 SYDVKM. Measured with immunoSEQ multiplex PCR; TCRdb has only the in-frame clones, and not every one. The table has some 150,000 clones, 84% seen once. V gene TRBV28 combines with J gene TRBJ1-2; 12 bases line up with TRBD1. This sequence originates from a man in his 70s with acute or convalescent COVID-19. Specimen: peripheral blood. The CDR3 here is CASISGTGGIWDGYTF. The CDR3 DNA sequence: TGTGCCAGCATTTCCGGGACAGGGGGCATCTGGGATGGCTACACCTTC.